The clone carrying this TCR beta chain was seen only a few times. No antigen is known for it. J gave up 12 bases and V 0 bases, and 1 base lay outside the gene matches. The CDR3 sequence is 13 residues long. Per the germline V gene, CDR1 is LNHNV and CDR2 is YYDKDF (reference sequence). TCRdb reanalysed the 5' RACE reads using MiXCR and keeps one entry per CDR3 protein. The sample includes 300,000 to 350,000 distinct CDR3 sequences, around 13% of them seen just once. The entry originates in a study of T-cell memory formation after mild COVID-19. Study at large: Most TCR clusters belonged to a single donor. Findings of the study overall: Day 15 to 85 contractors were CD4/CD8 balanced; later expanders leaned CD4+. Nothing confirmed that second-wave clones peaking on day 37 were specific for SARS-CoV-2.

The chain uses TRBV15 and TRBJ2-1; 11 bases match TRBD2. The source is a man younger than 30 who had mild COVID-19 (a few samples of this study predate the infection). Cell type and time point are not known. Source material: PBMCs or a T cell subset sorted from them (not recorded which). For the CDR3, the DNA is TGTGCCACCAGCAGAGACGGACTAGCGGGGCAGTTCTTC. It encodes CATSRDGLAGQFF.